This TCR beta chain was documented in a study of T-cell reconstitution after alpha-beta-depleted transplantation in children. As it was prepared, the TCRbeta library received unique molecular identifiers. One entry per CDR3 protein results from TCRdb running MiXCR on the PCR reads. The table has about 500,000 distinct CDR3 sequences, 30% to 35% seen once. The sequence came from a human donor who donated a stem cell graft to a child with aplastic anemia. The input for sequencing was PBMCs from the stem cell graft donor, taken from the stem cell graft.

CDR3 in amino acids: CASSGPGQLYQETQYF. DNA of the CDR3: TGTGCCAGCAGTGGACCGGGACAGCTGTACCAAGAGACCCAGTACTTC. V and J are TRBV12-3 or TRBV12-4 and TRBJ2-5; 7 bases are shared with TRBD1. The CDR3 runs to 16 residues. Trimming removed 5 bases from V and 0 bases from J; junction bases left unmatched: 9.